This TCR beta chain was captured in a study of shared clonotypes between healthy human individuals. Study in general: Aged between 18 and 49, the donors were a couple of women and a few men.

Produced via immunoSEQ multiplex PCR; TCRdb's table is partial and in-frame only. The table has a few million clones, 93% seen once; the top ten hold 1.5% to 2%. General study results and limits: Shared clonotypes across all four donors exceeded non-shared ones in generation probability.

Naive CD8 populations comprised CD45RO-negative cells positively selected for CCR7, excluding terminally differentiated effector memory CD45RA+ cells. The CDR3 covers 15 residues. After removal of 6 bases from V and 6 bases from J, the junction contained 7 bases not matched to a gene. Germline assignment: CDR1 MNHEY and CDR2 SMNVEV (reference sequence). Concerning this clone itself: Its specificity is unknown.

The chain employs TRBV27 and TRBJ2-1, with 11 positions matching TRBD2. The sequence came from a man aged 18 to 30 in good health. Some clones in this sample may be carry-over from other donors' samples. Sequenced sample: naive CD8+ T cells from PBMCs. As DNA, the CDR3 is TGTGCCAGCAGGCAACTAGCGGGAGATCCCAATGAGCAGTTCTTC. It specifies CASRQLAGDPNEQFF.